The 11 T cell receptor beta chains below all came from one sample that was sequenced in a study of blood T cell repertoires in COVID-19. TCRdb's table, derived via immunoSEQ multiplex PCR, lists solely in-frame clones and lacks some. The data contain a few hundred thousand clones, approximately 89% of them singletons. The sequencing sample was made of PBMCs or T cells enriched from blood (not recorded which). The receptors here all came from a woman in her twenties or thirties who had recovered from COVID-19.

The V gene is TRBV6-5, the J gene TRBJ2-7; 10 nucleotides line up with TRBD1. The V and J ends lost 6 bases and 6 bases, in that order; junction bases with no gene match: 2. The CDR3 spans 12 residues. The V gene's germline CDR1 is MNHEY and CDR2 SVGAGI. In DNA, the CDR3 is TGTGCCAGCAGAGGACAGGGGGGCGAGCAGTACTTC. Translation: CASRGQGGEQYF.

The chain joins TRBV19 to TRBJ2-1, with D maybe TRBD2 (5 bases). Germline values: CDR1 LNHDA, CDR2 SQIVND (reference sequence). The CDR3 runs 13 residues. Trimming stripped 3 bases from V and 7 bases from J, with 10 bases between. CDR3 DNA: TGTGCCAGTAGTATTGGGGAGTATAATGAGCAGTTCTTC. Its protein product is CASSIGEYNEQFF.

The CDR3 DNA reads TGTGGCTTAAGGGAGGGGGGCGAGGGGACTGAAGCTTTCTTT. This sequence encodes CGLREGGEGTEAFF. The V and J genes are TRBV28 and TRBJ1-1, with D perhaps TRBD1 (6 bases). CDR3 length equals 14 residues. The V gene's germline CDR1 is MDHEN and CDR2 SYDVKM.

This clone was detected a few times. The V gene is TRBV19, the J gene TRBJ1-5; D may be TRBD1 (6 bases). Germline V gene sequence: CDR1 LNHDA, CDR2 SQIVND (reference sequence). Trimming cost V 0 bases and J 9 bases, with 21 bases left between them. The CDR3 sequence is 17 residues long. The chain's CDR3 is CASSIEGSGTFLSPQHF. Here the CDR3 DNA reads TGTGCCAGTAGTATAGAGGGGAGCGGGACATTCCTATCGCCCCAGCATTTT.

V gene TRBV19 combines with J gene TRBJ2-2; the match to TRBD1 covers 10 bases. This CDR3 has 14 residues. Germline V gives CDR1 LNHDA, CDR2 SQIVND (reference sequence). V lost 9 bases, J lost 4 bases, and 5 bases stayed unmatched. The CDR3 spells CASRQGASTGELFF. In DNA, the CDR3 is TGTGCCAGCAGACAGGGGGCGAGCACCGGGGAGCTGTTTTTT.

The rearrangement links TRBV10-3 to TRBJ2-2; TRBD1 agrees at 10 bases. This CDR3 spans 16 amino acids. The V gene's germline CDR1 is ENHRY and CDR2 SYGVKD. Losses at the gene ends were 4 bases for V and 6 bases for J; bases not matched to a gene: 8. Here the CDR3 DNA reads TGTGCCATCAGTGGTTTGGGACAGGGGTTACCCGGGGAGCTGTTTTTT. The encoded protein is CAISGLGQGLPGELFF.

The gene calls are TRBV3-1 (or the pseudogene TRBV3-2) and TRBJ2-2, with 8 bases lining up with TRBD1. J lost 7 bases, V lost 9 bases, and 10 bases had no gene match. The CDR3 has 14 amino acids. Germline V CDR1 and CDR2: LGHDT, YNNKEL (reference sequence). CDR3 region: CASKHAGGNGELFF. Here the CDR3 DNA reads TGTGCCAGTAAACACGCAGGGGGCAACGGGGAGCTGTTTTTT.

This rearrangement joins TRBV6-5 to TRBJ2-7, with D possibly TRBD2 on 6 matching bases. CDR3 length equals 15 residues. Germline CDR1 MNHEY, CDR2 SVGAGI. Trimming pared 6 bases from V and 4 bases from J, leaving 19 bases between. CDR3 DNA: TGTGCCAGCAGCTTCCACTGGGACCGGGAGTACGAGCAGTACTTC. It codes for CASSFHWDREYEQYF.

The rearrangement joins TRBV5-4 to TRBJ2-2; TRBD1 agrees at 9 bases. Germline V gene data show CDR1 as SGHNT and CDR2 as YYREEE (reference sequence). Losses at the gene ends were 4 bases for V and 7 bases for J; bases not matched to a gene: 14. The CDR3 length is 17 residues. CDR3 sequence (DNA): TGTGCCAGCAGCCACCAGAATTCACAGGGGGCCGGCGGGGAGCTGTTTTTT. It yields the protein CASSHQNSQGAGGELFF.

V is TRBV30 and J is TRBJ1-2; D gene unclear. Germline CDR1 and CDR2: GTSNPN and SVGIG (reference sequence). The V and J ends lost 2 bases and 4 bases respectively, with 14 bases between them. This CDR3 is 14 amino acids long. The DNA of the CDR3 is TGTGCCTGGAGTAAAAGAACAGAGACCTATGGCTACACCTTC. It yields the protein CAWSKRTETYGYTF.

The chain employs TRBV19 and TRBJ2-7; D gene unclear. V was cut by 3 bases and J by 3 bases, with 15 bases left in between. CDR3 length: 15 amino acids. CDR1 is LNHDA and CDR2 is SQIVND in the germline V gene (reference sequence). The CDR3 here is CASSIQVSAYYEQYF. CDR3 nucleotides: TGTGCCAGTAGTATCCAAGTGAGCGCCTACTACGAGCAGTACTTC. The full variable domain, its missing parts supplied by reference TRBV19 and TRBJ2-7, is DGGITQSPKYLFRKEGQNVTLSCEQNLNHDAMYWYRQDPGQGLRLIYYSQIVNDFQKGDIAEGYSVSREKKESFPLTVTSAQKNPTAFYLCASSIQVSAYYEQYFGPGTRLTVT.